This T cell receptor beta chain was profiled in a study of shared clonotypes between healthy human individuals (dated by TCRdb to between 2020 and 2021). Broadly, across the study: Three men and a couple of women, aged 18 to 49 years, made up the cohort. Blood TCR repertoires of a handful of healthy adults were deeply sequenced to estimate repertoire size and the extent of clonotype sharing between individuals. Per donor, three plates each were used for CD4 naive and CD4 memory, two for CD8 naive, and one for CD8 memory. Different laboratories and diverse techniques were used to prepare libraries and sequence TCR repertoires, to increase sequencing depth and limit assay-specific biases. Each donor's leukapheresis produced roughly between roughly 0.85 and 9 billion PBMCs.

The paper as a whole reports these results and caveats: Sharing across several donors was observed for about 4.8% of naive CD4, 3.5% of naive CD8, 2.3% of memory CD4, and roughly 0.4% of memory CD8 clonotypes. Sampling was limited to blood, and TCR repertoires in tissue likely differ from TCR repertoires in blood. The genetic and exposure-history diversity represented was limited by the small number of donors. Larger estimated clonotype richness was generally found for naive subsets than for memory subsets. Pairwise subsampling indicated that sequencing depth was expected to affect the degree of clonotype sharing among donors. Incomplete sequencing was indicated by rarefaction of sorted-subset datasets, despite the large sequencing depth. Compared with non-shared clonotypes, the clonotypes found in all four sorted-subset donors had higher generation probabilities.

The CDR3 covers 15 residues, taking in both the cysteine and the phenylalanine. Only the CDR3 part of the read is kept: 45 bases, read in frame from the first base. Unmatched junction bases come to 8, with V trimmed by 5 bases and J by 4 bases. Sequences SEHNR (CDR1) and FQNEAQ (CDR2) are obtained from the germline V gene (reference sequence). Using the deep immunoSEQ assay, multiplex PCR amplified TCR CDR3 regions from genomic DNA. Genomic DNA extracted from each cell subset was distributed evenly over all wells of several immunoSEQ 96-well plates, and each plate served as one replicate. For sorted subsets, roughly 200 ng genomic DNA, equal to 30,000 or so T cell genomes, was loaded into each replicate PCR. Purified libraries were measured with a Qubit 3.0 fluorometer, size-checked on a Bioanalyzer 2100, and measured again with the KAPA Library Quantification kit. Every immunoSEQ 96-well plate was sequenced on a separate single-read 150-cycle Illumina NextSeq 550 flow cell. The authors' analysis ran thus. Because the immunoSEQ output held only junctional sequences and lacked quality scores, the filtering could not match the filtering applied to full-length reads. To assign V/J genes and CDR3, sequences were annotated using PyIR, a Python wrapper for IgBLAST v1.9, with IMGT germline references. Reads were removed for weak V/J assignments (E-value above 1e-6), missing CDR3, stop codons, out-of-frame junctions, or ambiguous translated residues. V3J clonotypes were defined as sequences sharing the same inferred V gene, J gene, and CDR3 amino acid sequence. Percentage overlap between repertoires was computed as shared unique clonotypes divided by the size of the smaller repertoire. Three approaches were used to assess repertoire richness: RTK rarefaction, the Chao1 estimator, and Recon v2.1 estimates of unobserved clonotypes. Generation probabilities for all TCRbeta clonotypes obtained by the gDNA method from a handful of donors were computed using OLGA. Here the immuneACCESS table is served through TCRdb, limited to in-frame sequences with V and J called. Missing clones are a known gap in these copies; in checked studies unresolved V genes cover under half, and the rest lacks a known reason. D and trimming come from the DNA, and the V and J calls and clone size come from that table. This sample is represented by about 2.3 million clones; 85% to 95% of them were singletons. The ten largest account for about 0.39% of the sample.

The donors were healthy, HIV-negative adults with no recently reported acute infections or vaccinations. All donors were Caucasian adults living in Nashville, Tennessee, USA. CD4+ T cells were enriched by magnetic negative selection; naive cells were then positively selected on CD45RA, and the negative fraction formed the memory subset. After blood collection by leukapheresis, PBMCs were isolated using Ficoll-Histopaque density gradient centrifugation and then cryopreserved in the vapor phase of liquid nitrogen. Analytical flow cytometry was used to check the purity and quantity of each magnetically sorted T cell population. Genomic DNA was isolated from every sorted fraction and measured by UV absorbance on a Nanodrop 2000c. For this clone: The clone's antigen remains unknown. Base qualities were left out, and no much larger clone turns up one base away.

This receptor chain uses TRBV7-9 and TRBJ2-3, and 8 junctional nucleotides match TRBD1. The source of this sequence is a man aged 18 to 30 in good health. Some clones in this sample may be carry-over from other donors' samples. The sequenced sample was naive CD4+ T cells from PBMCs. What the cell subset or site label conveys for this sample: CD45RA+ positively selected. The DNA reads TGTGCCAGCAGCGCCGGGACAGGATACTCAGATACGCAGTATTTT. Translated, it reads CASSAGTGYSDTQYF.